The source of this T cell receptor (beta chain) is a study of T cells in Graves' hyperthyroidism and ophthalmopathy. The hyperthyroidism was newly diagnosed and had lasted under 2 months; the patients were aged 18 to 65. Clinical symptoms, serum thyroxine and TRAb, thyroid ultrasound and orbital computed tomography were used for the diagnoses. Study-wide points: Ophthalmopathy was identified by the model a median approximately 6.4 months ahead of onset.

RNA transcripts were the template for amplifying TCR beta CDR3 regions. A first-round RT-PCR of the TCR CDR3 used the HTBI primer set. TCRdb re-analysed the multiplex PCR reads in MiXCR, keeping a single row per CDR3 protein. The sample consists of around 350,000 distinct CDR3 sequences, approximately 19% of them appearing once. This clonotype occurred many times. Its antigen is undetermined. V dropped 0 bases and J dropped 2 bases, with 14 bases sitting between them. The CDR3 sequence is 17 residues long. From germline, CDR1 is MNHNS and CDR2 SASEGT. The rearrangement joins TRBV6-1 to TRBJ1-3, with a tentative D call TRBD1 (5 bases). The sequenced sample consisted of blood. This TCR derives from a woman in her late teens or twenties with Graves' hyperthyroidism. CDR3: CASSEAPAGGTGNTIYF. CDR3 DNA: TGTGCCAGCAGTGAAGCGCCGGCTGGGGGAACTGGAAACACCATATATTTT.